This entry concerns a single T cell receptor (beta chain). Its antigen is unidentified. This entry is derived from a study of T cell responses to AZD1222 COVID-19 vaccine. Findings of the study overall: Scientists sampled the repertoires only once the peak T cell response had passed. Donors, mostly white British, included more females; clonal diversity was possibly underestimated. Nearly half of spike-specific TCRs reportedly target variant regions that are unmutated in the B.1.351 and B.1.1.7 variants.

Second doses were pooled across both intervals (about 4 or about 12 weeks). This table comes from immunoSEQ multiplex PCR, and its TCRdb copy is limited to in-frame clones, with some not included. The sample consists of more than 90,000 clones, about 87% of them appearing once. Specimen: peripheral blood, collected 28 days after the second AZD1222 dose. This receptor was obtained from an adult who received the AZD1222 COVID-19 vaccine.

The CDR3, as DNA: TGTGCCAGCAGTTCCCCGGGACTCACCTACGAGCAGTACTTC. Residues: CASSSPGLTYEQYF. This sequence joins TRBV28 and TRBJ2-7; the D gene is possibly TRBD2 (6 bases). Trimming took off 4 bases at V and 2 bases at J, with 12 bases between the two ends. The CDR3 contains 14 residues. Looked up from germline, CDR1 is MDHEN and CDR2 is SYDVKM.